This T cell receptor (beta chain) comes out of a study of CXCR3-negative and CXCR3-positive naive CD8 T cells. Note on this clonotype: Antigen: not known.

With UMI labels, 5' RACE was used to prepare the TRB cDNA libraries. No DNA is given; TCRdb re-called the 5' RACE reads and lists each CDR3 protein once. This specimen shows 150,000 to 180,000 distinct CDR3 sequences; the ten leading clones hold approximately 0.5%. Germline lookup yields CDR1 SEHNR and CDR2 FQNEAQ (reference sequence). There are 14 residues in the CDR3. General study findings and limits: Relative to CXCR3-negative naive cells, CXCR3-positive naive cells had more hydrophobic TRB CDR3s.

Sequences were obtained from naive CXCR3+ CD8+ T cells from blood. Subset of the sample: CD45RO-CCR7+CD27+CD95- naive CD8+ T cells expressing CXCR3 (TNR3+). This receptor was identified in a human donor in good health. Some clones in this sample may be carry-over from other donors' samples. This chain connects TRBV7-9 to TRBJ2-7; TCRdb indicates TRBD1, and absent DNA this call remains unverified. CDR3 sequence: CASSFPGQGYEQYF.